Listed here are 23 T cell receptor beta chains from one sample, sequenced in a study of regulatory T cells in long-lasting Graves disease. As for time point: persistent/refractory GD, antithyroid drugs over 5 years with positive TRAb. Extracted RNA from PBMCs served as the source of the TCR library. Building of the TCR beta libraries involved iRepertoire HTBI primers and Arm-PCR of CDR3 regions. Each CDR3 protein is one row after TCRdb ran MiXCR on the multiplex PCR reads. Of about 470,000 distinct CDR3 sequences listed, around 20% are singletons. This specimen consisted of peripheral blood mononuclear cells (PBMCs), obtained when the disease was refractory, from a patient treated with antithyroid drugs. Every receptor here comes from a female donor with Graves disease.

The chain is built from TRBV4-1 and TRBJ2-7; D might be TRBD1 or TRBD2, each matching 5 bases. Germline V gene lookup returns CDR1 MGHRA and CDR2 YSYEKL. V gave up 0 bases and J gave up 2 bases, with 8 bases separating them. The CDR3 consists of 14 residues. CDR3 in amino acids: CASSQDPGPYEQYF. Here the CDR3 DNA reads TGCGCCAGCAGCCAAGATCCGGGGCCCTACGAGCAGTACTTC.

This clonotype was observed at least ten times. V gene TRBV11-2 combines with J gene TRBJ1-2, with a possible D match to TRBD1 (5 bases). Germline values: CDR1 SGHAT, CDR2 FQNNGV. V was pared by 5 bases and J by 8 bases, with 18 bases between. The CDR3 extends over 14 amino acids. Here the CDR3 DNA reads TGTGCCAGCAGCAGATGGGGCGGATTCTGGGGCTACACCTTC. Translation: CASSRWGGFWGYTF.

The DNA of the CDR3 is TGTGCCTATCATCCAGGGGGAATGGACACTGAAGCTTTCTTT. Translation: CAYHPGGMDTEAFF. The chain couples TRBV30 to TRBJ1-1; TRBD1 matches at 7 bases. The CDR3 extends over 14 amino acids. Germline-derived CDR1 and CDR2 are GTSNPN and SVGIG (reference sequence). J was trimmed by 3 bases and V by 7 bases; bases with no gene match: 11.

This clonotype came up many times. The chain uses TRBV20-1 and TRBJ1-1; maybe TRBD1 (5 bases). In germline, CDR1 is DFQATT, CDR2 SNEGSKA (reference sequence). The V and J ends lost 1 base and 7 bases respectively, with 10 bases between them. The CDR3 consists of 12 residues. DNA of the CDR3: TGCAGTGCTAGAGCTTTGACAGATGAAGCTTTCTTT. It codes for CSARALTDEAFF.

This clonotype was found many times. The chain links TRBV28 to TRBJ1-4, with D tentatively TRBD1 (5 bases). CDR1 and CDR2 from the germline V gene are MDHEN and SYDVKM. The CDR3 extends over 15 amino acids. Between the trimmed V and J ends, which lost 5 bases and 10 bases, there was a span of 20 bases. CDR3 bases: TGTGCCAGCAGTCCTACAGGCCAGGGAGTAGGAAAACTGTTTTTT. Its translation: CASSPTGQGVGKLFF.

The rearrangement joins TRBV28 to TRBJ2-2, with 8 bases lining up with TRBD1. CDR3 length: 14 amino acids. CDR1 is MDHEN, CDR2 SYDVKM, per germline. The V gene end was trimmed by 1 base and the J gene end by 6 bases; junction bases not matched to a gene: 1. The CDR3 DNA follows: TGTGCCAGCAGTTTATACAGGGGGGCCGGGGAGCTGTTTTTT. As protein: CASSLYRGAGELFF.

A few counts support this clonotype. The DNA for the CDR3 is TGTGCCAGTAGTATGATACCTAGCGGGACCTACGAGCAGTACTTC. Translated: CASSMIPSGTYEQYF. This rearrangement joins TRBV19 to TRBJ2-7; 9 bases are a match to TRBD2. Germline V gene lookup returns CDR1 LNHDA and CDR2 SQIVND (reference sequence). The CDR3 extends over 15 amino acids. The V and J ends lost 3 bases and 2 bases, in that order; junction bases with no gene match: 5.

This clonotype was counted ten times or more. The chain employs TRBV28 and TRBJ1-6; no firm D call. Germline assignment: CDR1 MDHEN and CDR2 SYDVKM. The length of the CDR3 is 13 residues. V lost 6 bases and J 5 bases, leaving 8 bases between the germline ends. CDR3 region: CASSGRNNSPLHF. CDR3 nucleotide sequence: TGTGCCAGCAGCGGACGGAATAATTCACCCCTCCACTTT.

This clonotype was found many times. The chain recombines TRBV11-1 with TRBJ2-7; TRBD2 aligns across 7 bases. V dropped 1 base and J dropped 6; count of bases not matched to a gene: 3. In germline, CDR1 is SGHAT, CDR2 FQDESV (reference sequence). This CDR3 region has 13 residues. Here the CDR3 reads CASSLEPSGEQYF. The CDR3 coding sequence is TGTGCCAGCAGCTTAGAGCCTAGCGGCGAGCAGTACTTC.

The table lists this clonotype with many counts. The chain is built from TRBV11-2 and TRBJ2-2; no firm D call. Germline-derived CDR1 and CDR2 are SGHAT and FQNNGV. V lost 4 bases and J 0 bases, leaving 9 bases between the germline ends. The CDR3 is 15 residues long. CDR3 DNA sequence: TGTGCCAGCAGCTACGAATTCGCGAACACCGGGGAGCTGTTTTTT. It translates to CASSYEFANTGELFF. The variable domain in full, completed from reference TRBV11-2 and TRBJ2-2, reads EAGVAQSPRYKIIEKRQSVAFWCNPISGHATLYWYQQILGQGPKLLIQFQNNGVVDDSQLPKDRFSAERLKGVDSTLKIQPAKLEDSAVYLCASSYEFANTGELFFGEGSRLTVL.

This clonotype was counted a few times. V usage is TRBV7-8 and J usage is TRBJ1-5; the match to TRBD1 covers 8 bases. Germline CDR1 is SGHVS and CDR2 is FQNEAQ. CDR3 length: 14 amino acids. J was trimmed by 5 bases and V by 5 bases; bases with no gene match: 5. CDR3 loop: CASSQLTGDQPQHF. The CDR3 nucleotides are TGTGCCAGCAGCCAACTGACAGGGGATCAGCCCCAGCATTTT.

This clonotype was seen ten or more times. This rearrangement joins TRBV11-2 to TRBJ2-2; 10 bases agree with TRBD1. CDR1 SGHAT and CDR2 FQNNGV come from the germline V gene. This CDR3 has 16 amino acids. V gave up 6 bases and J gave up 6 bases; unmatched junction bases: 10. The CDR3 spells CASRPGETGGSGELFF. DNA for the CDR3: TGTGCCAGCAGGCCTGGGGAGACAGGGGGCTCCGGGGAGCTGTTTTTT.

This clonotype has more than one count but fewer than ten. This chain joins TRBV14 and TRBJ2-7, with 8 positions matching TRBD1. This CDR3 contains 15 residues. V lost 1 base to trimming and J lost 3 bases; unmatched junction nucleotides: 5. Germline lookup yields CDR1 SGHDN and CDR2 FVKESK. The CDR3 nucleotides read TGTGCCAGCAGCCAAGGGACAGGGCCCCACTACGAGCAGTACTTC. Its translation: CASSQGTGPHYEQYF.

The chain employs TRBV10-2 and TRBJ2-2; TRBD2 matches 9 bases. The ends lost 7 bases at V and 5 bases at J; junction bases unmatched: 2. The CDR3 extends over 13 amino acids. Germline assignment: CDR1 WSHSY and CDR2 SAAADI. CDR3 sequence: CASKLAGTGELFF. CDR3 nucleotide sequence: TGCGCCAGCAAGCTAGCGGGAACCGGGGAGCTGTTTTTT.

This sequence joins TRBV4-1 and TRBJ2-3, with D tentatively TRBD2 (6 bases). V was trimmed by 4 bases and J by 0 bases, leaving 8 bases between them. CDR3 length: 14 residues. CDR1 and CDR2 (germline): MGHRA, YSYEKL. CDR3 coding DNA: TGCGCCAGCAGCCCAGGGACTAGCACAGATACGCAGTATTTT. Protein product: CASSPGTSTDTQYF.

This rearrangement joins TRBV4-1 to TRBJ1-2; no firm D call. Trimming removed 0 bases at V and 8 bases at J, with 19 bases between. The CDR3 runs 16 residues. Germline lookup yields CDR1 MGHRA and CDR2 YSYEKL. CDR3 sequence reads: CASSQDREGIGRGYTF. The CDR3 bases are TGCGCCAGCAGCCAAGATCGCGAAGGGATTGGTAGAGGCTACACCTTC.

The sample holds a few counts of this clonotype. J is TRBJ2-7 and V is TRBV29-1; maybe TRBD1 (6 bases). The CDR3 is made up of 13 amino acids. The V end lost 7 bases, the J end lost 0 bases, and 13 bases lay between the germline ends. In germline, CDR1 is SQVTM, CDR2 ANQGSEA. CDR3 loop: CSAVKTGSYEQYF. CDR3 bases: TGCAGCGCCGTCAAGACAGGCTCCTACGAGCAGTACTTC.

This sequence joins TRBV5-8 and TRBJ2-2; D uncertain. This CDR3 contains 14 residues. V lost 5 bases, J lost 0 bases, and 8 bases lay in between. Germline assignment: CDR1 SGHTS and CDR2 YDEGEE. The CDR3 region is CASRFITNTGELFF. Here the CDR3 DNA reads TGTGCCAGCAGGTTTATAACGAACACCGGGGAGCTGTTTTTT.

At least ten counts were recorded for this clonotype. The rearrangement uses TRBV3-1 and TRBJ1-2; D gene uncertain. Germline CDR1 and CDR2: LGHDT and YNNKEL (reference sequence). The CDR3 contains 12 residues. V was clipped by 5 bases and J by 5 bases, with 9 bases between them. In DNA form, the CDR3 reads TGTGCCAGCAGCACTCAACTATATGGCTACACCTTC. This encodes CASSTQLYGYTF. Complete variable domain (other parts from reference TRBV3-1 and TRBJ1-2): DTAVSQTPKYLVTQMGNDKSIKCEQNLGHDTMYWYKQDSKKFLKIMFSYNNKELIINETVPNRFSPKSPDKAHLNLHINSLELGDSAVYFCASSTQLYGYTFGSGTRLTVV.

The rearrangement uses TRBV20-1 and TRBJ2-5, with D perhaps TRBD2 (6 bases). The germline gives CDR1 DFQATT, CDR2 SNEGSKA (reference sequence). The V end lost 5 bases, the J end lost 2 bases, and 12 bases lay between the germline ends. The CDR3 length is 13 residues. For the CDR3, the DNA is TGCAGTGCTCTCCTAGCGTGGCAAGAGACCCAGTACTTC. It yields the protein CSALLAWQETQYF.

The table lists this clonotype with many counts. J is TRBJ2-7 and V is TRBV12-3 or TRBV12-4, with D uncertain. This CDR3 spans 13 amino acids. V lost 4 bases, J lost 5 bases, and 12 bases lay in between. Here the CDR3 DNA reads TGTGCCAGCAGTTCAGATGGGCCCCACGAGCAGTACTTC. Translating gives CASSSDGPHEQYF.

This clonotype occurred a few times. The DNA of the CDR3 is TGCGCCAGCAGCCAGGTTCGGGGTGGGAACTATGGCTACACCTTC. It translates to CASSQVRGGNYGYTF. The chain employs TRBV4-1 and TRBJ1-2; D is unresolved. V lost 3 bases and J 2 bases, leaving 13 bases between the germline ends. The CDR3 sequence is 15 residues long. CDR1 MGHRA and CDR2 YSYEKL come from the germline V gene.

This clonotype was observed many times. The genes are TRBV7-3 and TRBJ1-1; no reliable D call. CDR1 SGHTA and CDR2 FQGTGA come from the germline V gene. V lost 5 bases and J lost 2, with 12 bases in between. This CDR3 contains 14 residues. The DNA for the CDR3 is TGTGCCAGCAGCCAAACCGATCAAAACACTGAAGCTTTCTTT. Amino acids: CASSQTDQNTEAFF.